These 30 T cell receptor beta chains originate from one sample sequenced in a study of blood T cell repertoires in COVID-19. Here immunoSEQ multiplex PCR was the method, and the copy in TCRdb shows in-frame clones only, minus some. The table has 170,000 or so clones, approximately 86% seen once; the top ten hold roughly 7%. The sample comprised peripheral blood. These receptors were obtained from a man over 45 with active or convalescent COVID-19.

This clone came up a few times. This chain connects TRBV11-3 to TRBJ1-2; maybe TRBD1 (5 bases). V dropped 5 bases and J dropped 0 bases, with 7 bases sitting between them. Germline-derived CDR1 and CDR2 are SGHNT and YENEEA. CDR3 size: 13 residues. DNA for the CDR3: TGTGCCAGCAGCCCCAGGGCTAACTATGGCTACACCTTC. Amino acid sequence: CASSPRANYGYTF.

The rearrangement joins TRBV10-3 to TRBJ1-2; D unresolved. Germline V CDR1 and CDR2: ENHRY, SYGVKD. Trimming stripped 7 bases from V and 8 bases from J, with 17 bases between. The CDR3 extends over 13 amino acids. In DNA, the CDR3 is TGTGCCATCATTCCAAGACCTGGGGAGGGCTACACCTTC. It specifies CAIIPRPGEGYTF.

The rearrangement uses TRBV15 and TRBJ1-2; maybe TRBD1 (5 bases). The CDR3 is 15 residues long. Between the trimmed V and J ends, which lost 0 bases and 6 bases, there was a span of 14 bases. CDR1 LNHNV and CDR2 YYDKDF come from the germline V gene (reference sequence). CDR3 sequence (DNA): TGTGCCACCAGCAGAGATTTGCAGGGTGTCGATGGCTACACCTTC. As protein: CATSRDLQGVDGYTF.

This clone has only a few counts. In the same sample, other DNA sequences code for this CDR3. In DNA, the CDR3 is TGTGCCATCAGCGGACAGGGGTCCTACGAGCAGTACTTC. Its protein is CAISGQGSYEQYF. The chain links TRBV10-3 to TRBJ2-7, with 9 bases fitting TRBD1. After removal of 6 bases from V and 1 base from J, the junction contained 1 base not matched to a gene. The CDR3 length is 13 residues. Germline V CDR1 and CDR2: ENHRY, SYGVKD.

This sequence joins TRBV15 and TRBJ2-3, with D perhaps matching TRBD2 (5 bases). Germline V CDR1 and CDR2: LNHNV, YYDKDF (reference sequence). Trimming stripped 2 bases from V and 6 bases from J, with 15 bases between. This CDR3 has 15 residues. As DNA, the CDR3 is TGTGCCACCAGCAGACCTGGGTTTACGGGGGATACGCAGTATTTT. This encodes CATSRPGFTGDTQYF.

V is TRBV7-9 and J is TRBJ2-3, with 7 positions matching TRBD1. CDR3 length equals 15 residues. The junction had 7 bases not matched to a gene; V was cut back by 5 bases and J by 2 bases. Germline V lookup: CDR1 SEHNR, CDR2 FQNEAQ (reference sequence). The CDR3 DNA is TGTGCCAGCAGCCCGGGACAGTTAGACACAGATACGCAGTATTTT. Protein sequence: CASSPGQLDTDTQYF.

V and J are TRBV7-2 and TRBJ1-5; TRBD1 aligns across 9 bases. The V segment lost 3 bases and the J segment 6 bases; nucleotides outside the gene matches: 6. Germline-derived CDR1 and CDR2 are SGHTA and FQGNSA. The CDR3 sequence is 15 residues long. In DNA form, the CDR3 reads TGTGCCAGCAGCTTTCAGACAGGGGGGTTTCAGCCCCAGCATTTT. Translation: CASSFQTGGFQPQHF. Looking up the rest from reference TRBV7-2 and TRBJ1-5 gives the full variable domain: GAGVSQSPSNKVTEKGKDVELRCDPISGHTALYWYRQSLGQGLEFLIYFQGNSAPDKSGLPSDRFSAERTGGSVSTLTIQRTQQEDSAVYLCASSFQTGGFQPQHFGDGTRLSIL.

CDR3 coding DNA: TGTGCCAGCAGTGACCCTAAAACAGGGATAGATCAGCCCCAGCATTTT. Translated: CASSDPKTGIDQPQHF. The chain is built from TRBV6-1 and TRBJ1-5; tentative D call: TRBD1 (6 bases). The V end lost 3 bases, the J end lost 5 bases, and 17 bases lay between the germline ends. This CDR3 has 16 residues. The germline CDR1 and CDR2 sequences are MNHNS and SASEGT.

The chain is built from TRBV27 and TRBJ1-6, with D perhaps matching TRBD1 (6 bases). Trimming took 6 bases from V and 7 from J, leaving 22 bases between them. The V gene's germline CDR1 is MNHEY and CDR2 SMNVEV (reference sequence). The CDR3 is 17 amino acids. This CDR3 is CASSGVGGRYLNSPLHF. The CDR3 region has the DNA TGTGCCAGCAGCGGAGTCGGGGGGCGATACCTCAATTCACCCCTCCACTTT.

The chain combines TRBV24-1 with TRBJ2-2; D is possibly TRBD1 (6 bases). CDR1 is KGHDR and CDR2 is SFDVKD in the germline V gene. V dropped 0 bases and J dropped 3 bases, with 10 bases sitting between them. CDR3 length: 16 residues. The CDR3 sequence is CATSDLSSGDTGELFF. The CDR3 DNA follows: TGTGCCACCAGTGATTTGTCGTCAGGGGACACCGGGGAGCTGTTTTTT.

The V call is TRBV12-3 or TRBV12-4, the J call TRBJ1-2; 7 positions match TRBD1. The length of the CDR3 is 13 residues. The V gene end was trimmed by 5 bases and the J gene end by 7 bases; junction bases not matched to a gene: 7. The CDR3 DNA follows: TGTGCCAGCAGTAGGGACAGCGGATCTGGCTACACCTTC. Translating it yields CASSRDSGSGYTF.

CDR3: CASRLWTGEITF. DNA for the CDR3: TGTGCCAGCAGACTCTGGACAGGGGAGATTACCTTC. The V gene is TRBV28, the J gene TRBJ1-2, with TRBD1 identical over 9 bases. The junction had 10 bases not matched to a gene; V was cut back by 6 bases and J by 14 bases. Germline assignment: CDR1 MDHEN and CDR2 SYDVKM. This CDR3 region has 12 residues.

V gene TRBV18 combines with J gene TRBJ1-5, with 8 bases matching TRBD1. CDR1 is KGHSH and CDR2 is LQKENI in the germline V gene. V dropped 2 bases and J dropped 6; count of bases not matched to a gene: 6. The CDR3 runs to 15 residues. The CDR3 is CASSPDRGVGQPQHF. Here the CDR3 DNA reads TGTGCCAGCTCACCAGACAGGGGTGTCGGTCAGCCCCAGCATTTT.

The chain recombines TRBV9 with TRBJ2-3, with TRBD2 matching 9 bases. V lost 3 bases, J lost 3 bases, and 11 bases stayed unmatched. Germline values: CDR1 SGDLS, CDR2 YYNGEE. This CDR3 contains 17 residues. The CDR3: CASSGIERGDRTDTQYF. CDR3 bases: TGTGCCAGCAGCGGAATTGAGCGGGGGGACCGTACAGATACGCAGTATTTT.

This clone was detected once. The chain couples TRBV6-2 or TRBV6-3 to TRBJ2-3; 7 bases align to TRBD2. Per the germline V gene, CDR1 is MNHEY and CDR2 is SVGEGT. The ends lost 5 bases at V and 2 bases at J; junction bases unmatched: 4. This CDR3 is built from 14 residues. The chain's CDR3 is CASSSGEATDTQYF. In nucleotides, the CDR3 is TGTGCCAGCAGTAGCGGGGAGGCCACAGATACGCAGTATTTT.

The genes are TRBV11-2 and TRBJ2-1; 12 bases are shared with TRBD2. CDR1 is SGHAT, CDR2 FQNNGV, per germline. This CDR3 is 16 amino acids long. The junction had 3 bases not matched to a gene; V was cut back by 4 bases and J by 2 bases. In nucleotides, the CDR3 is TGTGCCAGCAGCTCCAGACTAGCGGGAGCCTACAATGAGCAGTTCTTC. This gives the protein CASSSRLAGAYNEQFF.

The J gene is TRBJ1-1, the V gene TRBV27, with D hard to call. The CDR3 is 13 residues long. Per the germline V gene, CDR1 is MNHEY and CDR2 is SMNVEV (reference sequence). Trimming pared 4 bases from V and 0 bases from J, leaving 6 bases between. The CDR3 nucleotides read TGTGCCAGCAGTTGGAGGCTGAACACTGAAGCTTTCTTT. The encoded protein is CASSWRLNTEAFF.

The V gene is TRBV6-2 or TRBV6-3, the J gene TRBJ2-7, with unresolved D. This CDR3 comprises 13 residues. Deletions cut 0 bases from V and 3 bases from J, with 6 bases between. Germline V lookup: CDR1 MNHEY, CDR2 SVGEGT. The CDR3 loop reads CASSYSTRYEQYF. The CDR3 DNA is TGTGCCAGCAGTTACTCGACACGCTACGAGCAGTACTTC.

J is TRBJ2-2 and V is TRBV20-1; D possibly corresponds to TRBD1 (6 bases). V was cut by 6 bases and J by 4 bases, with 6 bases left in between. The CDR3 has 11 residues. Germline V gene sequence: CDR1 DFQATT, CDR2 SNEGSKA (reference sequence). The CDR3 protein is CSAGATGELFF. In DNA form, the CDR3 reads TGCAGTGCGGGGGCCACCGGGGAGCTGTTTTTT.

This clone was seen a few times. The junction departs from the called germline gene at one end, perhaps through a read error. This CDR3 reads CASSISTGGYRFF. In DNA form, the CDR3 reads TGTGCCAGCAGCATCTCGACAGGGGGCTATCGGTTCTTC. The chain has TRBV9 and TRBJ2-4; the match to TRBD1 covers 10 bases. There are 13 residues in the CDR3. Germline-derived CDR1 and CDR2 are SGDLS and YYNGEE.

The chain couples TRBV5-4 to TRBJ2-4, with D tentatively TRBD1 (7 bases). Germline CDR1 and CDR2: SGHNT and YYREEE (reference sequence). The CDR3 loop spans 15 amino acids. V dropped 4 bases and J dropped 0 bases, with 11 bases sitting between them. CDR3 residues: CASSNRGLAKNIQYF. The CDR3 nucleotides are TGTGCCAGCAGCAACAGGGGACTAGCCAAAAACATTCAGTACTTC.

This clone appeared a few times. The chain uses TRBV11-2 and TRBJ1-4; 10 bases are a match to TRBD1. Germline lookup yields CDR1 SGHAT and CDR2 FQNNGV. Trimming at V came to 5 bases and at J to 6 bases, leaving 6 bases not matched to a gene. The length of the CDR3 is 15 residues. CDR3 sequence: CASSLWTGGDEKLFF. DNA for the CDR3: TGTGCCAGCAGCCTTTGGACAGGGGGGGATGAAAAACTGTTTTTT.

The gene calls are TRBV3-1 (or the pseudogene TRBV3-2) and TRBJ1-2; TRBD1 matches at 8 bases. Germline-derived CDR1 and CDR2 are LGHDT and YNNKEL (reference sequence). The V gene end was trimmed by 5 bases and the J gene end by 4 bases; junction bases not matched to a gene: 9. CDR3 length: 15 amino acids. CDR3 sequence (DNA): TGTGCCAGCAGCGGGCAAGGCAGGGGGCCCTATGGCTACACCTTC. Its translation is CASSGQGRGPYGYTF.

The CDR3 spells CASSNGGTRTYEQYF. In nucleotides, the CDR3 is TGTGCCAGCAGCAACGGCGGGACTAGAACCTACGAGCAGTACTTC. The V and J genes are TRBV27 and TRBJ2-7; TRBD2 aligns across 8 bases. The length of the CDR3 is 15 residues. Germline assignment: CDR1 MNHEY and CDR2 SMNVEV (reference sequence). The V and J ends lost 6 bases and 2 bases, in that order; junction bases with no gene match: 9.

The chain combines TRBV30 with TRBJ1-2, with TRBD1 identical over 7 bases. In germline, CDR1 is GTSNPN, CDR2 SVGIG (reference sequence). This CDR3 is built from 10 residues. With 8 bases clipped from V and 7 bases from J, the junction kept 4 bases outside the gene matches. CDR3 protein: CATGQPGYTF. DNA of the CDR3: TGTGCCACGGGACAGCCTGGCTACACCTTC. The full variable domain, rest sourced from reference TRBV30 and TRBJ1-2, is SQTIHQWPATLVQPVGSPLSLECTVEGTSNPNLYWYRQAAGRGLQLLFYSVGIGQISSEVPQNLSASRPQDRQFILSSKKLLLSDSGFYLCATGQPGYTFGSGTRLTVV.

The genes are TRBV5-5 and TRBJ1-5, with D possibly being TRBD1 (6 bases). V was cut by 4 bases and J by 5 bases, with 16 bases left in between. The germline gives CDR1 SGHKS, CDR2 YYEKEE (reference sequence). This CDR3 has 15 amino acids. DNA for the CDR3: TGTGCCAGCAGCCTCACAGGGAGGGCAGATCAGCCCCAGCATTTT. It yields the protein CASSLTGRADQPQHF.

This sequence joins TRBV7-9 and TRBJ1-1; D gene ambiguous. CDR1 and CDR2 from the germline V gene are SEHNR and FQNEAQ (reference sequence). Between the trimmed V and J ends, which lost 0 bases and 0 bases, there was a span of 5 bases. The CDR3 loop spans 14 amino acids. CDR3 DNA sequence: TGTGCCAGCAGCTTAGCTAGATTGAACACTGAAGCTTTCTTT. This gives the protein CASSLARLNTEAFF.

This clone was seen only a few times. V and J are TRBV10-2 and TRBJ1-3; no clear D. This CDR3 comprises 14 residues. V lost 6 bases and J lost 0, with 9 bases in between. Looked up from germline, CDR1 is WSHSY and CDR2 is SAAADI. CDR3 nucleotide sequence: TGCGCCAGCAGGACCGGGAGCTCTGGAAACACCATATATTTT. This sequence encodes CASRTGSSGNTIYF.

The J gene is TRBJ1-4, the V gene TRBV19; TRBD1 agrees at 8 bases. J lost 5 bases, V lost 4 bases, and 6 bases had no gene match. The CDR3 runs 15 residues. Germline V gene data show CDR1 as LNHDA and CDR2 as SQIVND (reference sequence). For the CDR3, the DNA is TGTGCCAGTAGTAGACGACAGGGGCGGAATGAAAAACTGTTTTTT. Protein: CASSRRQGRNEKLFF.

This chain joins TRBV5-4 and TRBJ2-1; TRBD1 matches 8 bases. Germline CDR1 and CDR2: SGHNT and YYREEE (reference sequence). V lost 3 bases to trimming and J lost 0 bases; unmatched junction nucleotides: 8. The length of the CDR3 is 17 residues. The CDR3: CASSWGYRGNSYNEQFF. CDR3 DNA sequence: TGTGCCAGCAGCTGGGGTTACAGGGGGAACTCCTACAATGAGCAGTTCTTC.